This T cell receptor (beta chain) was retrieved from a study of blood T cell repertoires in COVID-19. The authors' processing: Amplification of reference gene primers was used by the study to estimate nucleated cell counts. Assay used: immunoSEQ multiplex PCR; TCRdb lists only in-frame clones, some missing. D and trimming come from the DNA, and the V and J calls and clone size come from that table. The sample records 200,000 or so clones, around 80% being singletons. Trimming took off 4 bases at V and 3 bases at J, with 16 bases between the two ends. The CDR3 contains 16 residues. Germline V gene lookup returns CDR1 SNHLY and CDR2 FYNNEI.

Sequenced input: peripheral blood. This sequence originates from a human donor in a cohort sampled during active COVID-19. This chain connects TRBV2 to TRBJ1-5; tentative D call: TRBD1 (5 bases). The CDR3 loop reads CASSVSRVGDNQPQHF. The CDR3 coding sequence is TGTGCCAGCAGTGTAAGCAGGGTAGGGGACAATCAGCCCCAGCATTTT.